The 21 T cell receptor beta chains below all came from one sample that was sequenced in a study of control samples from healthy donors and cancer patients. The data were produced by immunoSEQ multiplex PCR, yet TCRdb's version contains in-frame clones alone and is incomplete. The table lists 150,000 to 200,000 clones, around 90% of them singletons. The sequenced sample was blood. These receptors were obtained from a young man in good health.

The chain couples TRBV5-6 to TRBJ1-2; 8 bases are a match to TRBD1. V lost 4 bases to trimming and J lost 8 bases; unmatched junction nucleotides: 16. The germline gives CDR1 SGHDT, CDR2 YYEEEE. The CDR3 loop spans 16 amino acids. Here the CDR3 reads CASSAGTGASPEGYTF. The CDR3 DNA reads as TGTGCCAGCAGCGCTGGGACAGGCGCTTCCCCGGAGGGCTACACCTTC. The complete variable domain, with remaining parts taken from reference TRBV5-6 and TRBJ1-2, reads DAGVTQSPTHLIKTRGQQVTLRCSPKSGHDTVSWYQQALGQGPQFIFQYYEEEERQRGNFPDRFSGHQFPNYSSELNVNALLLGDSALYLCASSAGTGASPEGYTFGSGTRLTVV.

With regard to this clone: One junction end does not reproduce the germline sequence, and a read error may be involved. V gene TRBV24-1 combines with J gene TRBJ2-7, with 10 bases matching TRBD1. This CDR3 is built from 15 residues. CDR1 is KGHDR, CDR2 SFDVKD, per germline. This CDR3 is CATRDSGTGVYEQYF. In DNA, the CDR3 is TGTGCCACCAGGGATTCTGGGACAGGGGTCTACGAGCAGTACTTC.

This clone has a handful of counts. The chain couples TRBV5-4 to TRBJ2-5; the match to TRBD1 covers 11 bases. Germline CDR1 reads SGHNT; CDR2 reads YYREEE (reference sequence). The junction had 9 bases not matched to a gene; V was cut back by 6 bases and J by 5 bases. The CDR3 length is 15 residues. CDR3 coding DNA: TGTGCCAGCAAACTAGGACAGGGGGCGCGGGAGACCCAGTACTTC. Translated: CASKLGQGARETQYF.

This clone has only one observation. The CDR3 protein is CASSSLKAGGPYPTDTQYF. The CDR3, as DNA: TGTGCCAGCAGTTCCCTCAAGGCGGGGGGGCCGTACCCCACAGATACGCAGTATTTT. The chain is built from TRBV28 and TRBJ2-3, with 9 positions matching TRBD2. The CDR3 has 19 amino acids. V shed 4 bases and J 2 bases; nucleotides not matched to a gene: 16. CDR1 and CDR2 from the germline V gene are MDHEN and SYDVKM.

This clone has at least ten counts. CDR3 sequence (DNA): TGTGCCAGCAGTTACAGGGAGGACACTGAAGCTTTCTTT. Translation: CASSYREDTEAFF. V usage is TRBV12-3 or TRBV12-4 and J usage is TRBJ1-1, with D possibly being TRBD1 (6 bases). The CDR3 runs 13 residues. The V and J ends lost 4 bases and 3 bases respectively, with 9 bases between them.

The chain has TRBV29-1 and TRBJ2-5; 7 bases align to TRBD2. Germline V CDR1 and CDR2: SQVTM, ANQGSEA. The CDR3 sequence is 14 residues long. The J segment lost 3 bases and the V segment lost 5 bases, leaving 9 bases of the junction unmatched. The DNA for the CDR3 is TGCAGCGTTCCTCCGGGCGGGGGAGAAGAGACCCAGTACTTC. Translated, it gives CSVPPGGGEETQYF.

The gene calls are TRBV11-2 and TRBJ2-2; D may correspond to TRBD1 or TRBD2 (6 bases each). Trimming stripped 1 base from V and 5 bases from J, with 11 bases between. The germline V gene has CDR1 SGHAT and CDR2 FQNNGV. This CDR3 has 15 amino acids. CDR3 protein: CASSLVRGGTGELFF. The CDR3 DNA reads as TGTGCCAGCAGCTTAGTTAGAGGGGGGACCGGGGAGCTGTTTTTT.

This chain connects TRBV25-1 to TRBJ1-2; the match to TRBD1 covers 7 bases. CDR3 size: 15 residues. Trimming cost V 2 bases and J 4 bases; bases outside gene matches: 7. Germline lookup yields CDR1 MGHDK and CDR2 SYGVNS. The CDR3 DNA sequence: TGTGCCAGCAGTGAACGAGACAGGGTGGGCTATGGCTACACCTTC. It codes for CASSERDRVGYGYTF.

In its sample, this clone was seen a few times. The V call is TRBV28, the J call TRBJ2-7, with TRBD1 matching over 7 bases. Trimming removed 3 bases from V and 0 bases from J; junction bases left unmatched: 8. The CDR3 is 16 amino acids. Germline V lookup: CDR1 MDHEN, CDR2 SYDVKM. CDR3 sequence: CASSFSDRSSSYEQYF. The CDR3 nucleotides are TGTGCCAGCAGTTTTTCGGACAGGTCAAGCTCCTACGAGCAGTACTTC.

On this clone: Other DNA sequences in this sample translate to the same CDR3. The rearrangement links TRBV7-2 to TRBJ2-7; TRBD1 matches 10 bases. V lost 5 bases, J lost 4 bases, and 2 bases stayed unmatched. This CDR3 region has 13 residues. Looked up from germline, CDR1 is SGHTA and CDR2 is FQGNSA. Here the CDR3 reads CASSRDRGYEQYF. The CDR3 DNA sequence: TGTGCCAGCAGCCGGGACAGGGGTTACGAGCAGTACTTC.

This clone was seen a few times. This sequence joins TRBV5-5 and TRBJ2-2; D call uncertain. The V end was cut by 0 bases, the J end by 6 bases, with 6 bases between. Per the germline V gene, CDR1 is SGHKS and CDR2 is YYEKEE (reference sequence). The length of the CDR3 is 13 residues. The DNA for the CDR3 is TGTGCCAGCAGCTTGGACGGTCCCGGGGAGCTGTTTTTT. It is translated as CASSLDGPGELFF.

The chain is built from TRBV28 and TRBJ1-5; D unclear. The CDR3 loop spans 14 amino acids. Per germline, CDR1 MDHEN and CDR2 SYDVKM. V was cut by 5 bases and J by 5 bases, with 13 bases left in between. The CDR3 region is CASSLGRGYQPQHF. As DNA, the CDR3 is TGTGCCAGCAGTCTCGGACGAGGATATCAGCCCCAGCATTTT. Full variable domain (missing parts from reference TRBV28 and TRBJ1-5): DVKVTQSSRYLVKRTGEKVFLECVQDMDHENMFWYRQDPGLGLRLIYFSYDVKMKEKGDIPEGYSVSREKKERFSLILESASTNQTSMYLCASSLGRGYQPQHFGDGTRLSIL.

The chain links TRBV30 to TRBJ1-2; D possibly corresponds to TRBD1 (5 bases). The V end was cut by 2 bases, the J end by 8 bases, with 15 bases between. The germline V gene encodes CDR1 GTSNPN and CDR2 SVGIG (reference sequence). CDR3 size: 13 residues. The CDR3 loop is CAWSRARGSGYTF. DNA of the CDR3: TGTGCCTGGAGTAGGGCTCGGGGCTCCGGCTACACCTTC.

In DNA form, the CDR3 reads TGTGCCAGCAGTTTACGGGACGGCGGGTCCTATGGCTACACCTTC. Protein sequence: CASSLRDGGSYGYTF. The rearrangement links TRBV28 to TRBJ1-2; possibly TRBD1 for D (5 bases). V shed 2 bases and J shed 4 bases, with 14 bases lying between them. The CDR3 consists of 15 residues. Per the germline V gene, CDR1 is MDHEN and CDR2 is SYDVKM.

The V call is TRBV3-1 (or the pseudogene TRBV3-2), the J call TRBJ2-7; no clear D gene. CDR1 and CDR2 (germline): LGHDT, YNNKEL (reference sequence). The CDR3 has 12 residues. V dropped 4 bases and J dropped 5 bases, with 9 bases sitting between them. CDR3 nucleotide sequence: TGTGCCAGCAGCCGCGGTTATAACGAGCAGTACTTC. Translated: CASSRGYNEQYF.

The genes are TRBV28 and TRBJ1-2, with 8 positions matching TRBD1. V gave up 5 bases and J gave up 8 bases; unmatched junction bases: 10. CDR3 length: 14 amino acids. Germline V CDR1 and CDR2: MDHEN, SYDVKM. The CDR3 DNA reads TGTGCCAGCAGTGCCCGGACAGGGTACGGCGGCTACACCTTC. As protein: CASSARTGYGGYTF.

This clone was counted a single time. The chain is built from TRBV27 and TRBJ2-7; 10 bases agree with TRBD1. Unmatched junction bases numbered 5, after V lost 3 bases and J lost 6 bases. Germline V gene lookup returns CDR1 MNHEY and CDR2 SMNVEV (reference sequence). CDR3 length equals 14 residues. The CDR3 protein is CASSFRDRGREQYF. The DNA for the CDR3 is TGTGCCAGCAGTTTTCGAGACAGGGGGCGCGAGCAGTACTTC.

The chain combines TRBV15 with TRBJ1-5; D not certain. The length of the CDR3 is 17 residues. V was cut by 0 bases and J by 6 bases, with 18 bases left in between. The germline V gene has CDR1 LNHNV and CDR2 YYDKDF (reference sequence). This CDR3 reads CATSRDLLRAQSQPQHF. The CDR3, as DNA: TGTGCCACCAGCAGAGATCTCCTGAGGGCACAGAGTCAGCCCCAGCATTTT. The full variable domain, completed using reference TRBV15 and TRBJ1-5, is DAMVIQNPRYQVTQFGKPVTLSCSQTLNHNVMYWYQQKSSQAPKLLFHYYDKDFNNEADTPDNFQSRRPNTSFCFLDIRSPGLGDTAMYLCATSRDLLRAQSQPQHFGDGTRLSIL.

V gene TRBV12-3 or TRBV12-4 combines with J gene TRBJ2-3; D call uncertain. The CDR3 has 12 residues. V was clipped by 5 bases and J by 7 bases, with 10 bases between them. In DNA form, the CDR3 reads TGTGCCAGCAGTCTAAATTGGAATACGCAGTATTTT. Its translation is CASSLNWNTQYF.

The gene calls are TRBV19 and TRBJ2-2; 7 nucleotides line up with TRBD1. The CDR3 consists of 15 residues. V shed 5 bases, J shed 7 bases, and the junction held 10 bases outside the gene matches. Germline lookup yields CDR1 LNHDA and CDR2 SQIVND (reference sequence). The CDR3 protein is CASSLLGQVYGELFF. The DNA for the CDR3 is TGTGCCAGTAGTCTCCTCGGACAGGTCTACGGGGAGCTGTTTTTT.

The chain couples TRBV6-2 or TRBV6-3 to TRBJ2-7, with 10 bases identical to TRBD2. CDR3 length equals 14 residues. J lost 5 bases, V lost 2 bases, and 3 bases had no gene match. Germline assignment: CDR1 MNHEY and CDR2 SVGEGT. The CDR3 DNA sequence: TGTGCCAGCAGTTACGGGACTAGCGTCGACGAGCAGTACTTC. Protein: CASSYGTSVDEQYF.